This is a list of T cell receptor beta chains from one sample in a study of regulatory T cells in long-lasting Graves disease. TCRdb re-derived calls from the multiplex PCR reads in MiXCR, one entry per CDR3 protein. Here the sample spans about 470,000 distinct CDR3 sequences, around a fifth being singletons. The sequenced sample was peripheral blood mononuclear cells (PBMCs), obtained when the disease was refractory, from a patient treated with antithyroid drugs. The receptors were gathered from a female donor with Graves disease. Each CDR3 is given with its conserved first and last residue. D genes are given only for firm matches. The size field is filled for only some rows; it gives once, few, many or a size class.

d_gene: TRBD1; v_gene: TRBV25-1; j_gene: TRBJ2-4; abundance: few; CDR3nt: TGTGCCAGCAGACAACCCGGGACAGGGGGCGGCATTCAGTACTTC; CDR3aa: CASRQPGTGGGIQYF
d_gene: -; v_gene: TRBV20-1; j_gene: TRBJ2-3; abundance: -; CDR3nt: TGCAGTGCTTCGGACGGAATGGGCACAGATACGCAGTATTTT; CDR3aa: CSASDGMGTDTQYF
d_gene: TRBD1; v_gene: TRBV5-4; j_gene: TRBJ1-1; abundance: -; CDR3nt: TGTGCCAGTGGTAGACAGGGGGTCGCTGAAGCTTTCTTT; CDR3aa: CASGRQGVAEAFF
d_gene: -; v_gene: TRBV19; j_gene: TRBJ1-2; abundance: many; CDR3nt: TGTGCCAGTAGTACCTACGACGGGACGACGGAAAGAGAAACAGGTGGCTACACCTTC; CDR3aa: CASSTYDGTTERETGGYTF
d_gene: -; v_gene: TRBV7-3; j_gene: TRBJ1-2; abundance: few; CDR3nt: TGTGCCAGCAGCTTAATGCAGGGGCTCGGCTACACCTTC; CDR3aa: CASSLMQGLGYTF
d_gene: TRBD1; v_gene: TRBV20-1; j_gene: TRBJ1-1; abundance: few; CDR3nt: TGCAGTGCCCCAGGGGGGGGTGGAGACACTGAAGCTTTCTTT; CDR3aa: CSAPGGGGDTEAFF
d_gene: TRBD2; v_gene: TRBV7-2; j_gene: TRBJ2-7; abundance: -; CDR3nt: TGTGCCAGCAGCTTACTTAGCGGGGGGGCCTACGAGCAGTACTTC; CDR3aa: CASSLLSGGAYEQYF
d_gene: -; v_gene: TRBV11-3; j_gene: TRBJ1-1; abundance: many; CDR3nt: TGTGCCAGCAGCCCACTTACCTTACAGGGATCCGATACTGAAGCTTTCTTT; CDR3aa: CASSPLTLQGSDTEAFF
d_gene: TRBD1; v_gene: TRBV27; j_gene: TRBJ1-1; abundance: many; CDR3nt: TGTGCCAGCAGTCCCTGGACAGGGGGAGCTATGAACACTGAAGCTTTCTTT; CDR3aa: CASSPWTGGAMNTEAFF
d_gene: TRBD1; v_gene: TRBV7-9; j_gene: TRBJ1-2; abundance: few; CDR3nt: TGTGCCAGCAGCTCGACCGGGACAGGGCATGGCTACACCTTC; CDR3aa: CASSSTGTGHGYTF
d_gene: -; v_gene: TRBV29-1; j_gene: TRBJ1-2; abundance: -; CDR3nt: TGCAGCGTTGATGTCAGGCCCCTTGGCTACACCTTC; CDR3aa: CSVDVRPLGYTF
d_gene: -; v_gene: TRBV3-1; j_gene: TRBJ2-2; abundance: few; CDR3nt: TGTGCCAGCAGCCACTTAAACACCGGGGAGCTGTTTTTT; CDR3aa: CASSHLNTGELFF
d_gene: TRBD2; v_gene: TRBV27; j_gene: TRBJ2-7; abundance: many; CDR3nt: TGTGCCAGCAGTTTATACCCCCCGACTAGCGGGAGGGCCCCCGAGCAGTACTTC; CDR3aa: CASSLYPPTSGRAPEQYF
d_gene: -; v_gene: TRBV24-1; j_gene: TRBJ1-1; abundance: few; CDR3nt: TGTGCCACCAGAGCGGGCACTGAAGCTTTCTTT; CDR3aa: CATRAGTEAFF
d_gene: TRBD2; v_gene: TRBV20-1; j_gene: TRBJ2-3; abundance: -; CDR3nt: TGCAGTGCTCCCCTAGCGGGACCCGCCGATACGCAGTATTTT; CDR3aa: CSAPLAGPADTQYF
d_gene: TRBD1; v_gene: TRBV13; j_gene: TRBJ2-7; abundance: -; CDR3nt: TGTGCCAGCAGCTACGGGACAGACCCCTACGAGCAGTACTTC; CDR3aa: CASSYGTDPYEQYF
d_gene: -; v_gene: TRBV28; j_gene: TRBJ2-3; abundance: few; CDR3nt: TGTGCCAGCAGTCCATCCTCGGATACGCAGTATTTT; CDR3aa: CASSPSSDTQYF
d_gene: -; v_gene: TRBV12-3/TRBV12-4; j_gene: TRBJ1-4; abundance: many; CDR3nt: TGTGCCAGCAGTCCTACAGGGTTTGCAACTAATGAAAAACTGTTTTTT; CDR3aa: CASSPTGFATNEKLFF
d_gene: -; v_gene: TRBV20-1; j_gene: TRBJ1-1; abundance: many; CDR3nt: TGCAGTGCTAGTGGCTCAAGAGCTTTCTTT; CDR3aa: CSASGSRAFF
d_gene: -; v_gene: TRBV19; j_gene: TRBJ2-7; abundance: -; CDR3nt: TGTGCCAGTAGTCGAGGACGCCCCTCCTACGAGCAGTACTTC; CDR3aa: CASSRGRPSYEQYF
d_gene: TRBD1; v_gene: TRBV10-3; j_gene: TRBJ1-2; abundance: few; CDR3nt: TGTGCCATCAGTGAAGTTATGGGACAGAGCTATGGCTACACCTTC; CDR3aa: CAISEVMGQSYGYTF
d_gene: TRBD2; v_gene: TRBV20-1; j_gene: TRBJ2-7; abundance: many; CDR3nt: TGCAGTGCTAGGCATTTAGCGGGTAGCAAGTACGAGCAGTACTTC; CDR3aa: CSARHLAGSKYEQYF
d_gene: -; v_gene: TRBV11-2; j_gene: TRBJ1-2; abundance: -; CDR3nt: TGTGCCAGCAGCTTAATCGAGGCTTTCTATGGCTACACCTTC; CDR3aa: CASSLIEAFYGYTF
d_gene: TRBD1; v_gene: TRBV19; j_gene: TRBJ2-7; abundance: -; CDR3nt: TGTGCCAGTGGACGGGACAGCTACGAGCAGTACTTC; CDR3aa: CASGRDSYEQYF
d_gene: -; v_gene: TRBV28; j_gene: TRBJ2-7; abundance: many; CDR3nt: TGTGCCAGCAGGGATAATACGGGACGGTCCTACGAGCAGTACTTC; CDR3aa: CASRDNTGRSYEQYF
d_gene: TRBD1; v_gene: TRBV30; j_gene: TRBJ1-6; abundance: few; CDR3nt: TGTGCCTGGACCACCCCCGACAGGGACAATTCACCCCTCCACTTT; CDR3aa: CAWTTPDRDNSPLHF
d_gene: TRBD2; v_gene: TRBV2; j_gene: TRBJ2-2; abundance: -; CDR3nt: TGTGCCAGCAGTGAAGAGGCGGGGGGGAACACCGGGGAGCTGTTTTTT; CDR3aa: CASSEEAGGNTGELFF
d_gene: -; v_gene: TRBV6-1; j_gene: TRBJ2-5; abundance: few; CDR3nt: TGTGCCAGCCACTGGACTGTCGAACAAGAGACCCAGTACTTC; CDR3aa: CASHWTVEQETQYF
d_gene: TRBD1; v_gene: TRBV12-3/TRBV12-4; j_gene: TRBJ1-2; abundance: many; CDR3nt: TGTGCCAGCATCCCCTCGGGGACAGCAACAAACTATGGCTACACCTTC; CDR3aa: CASIPSGTATNYGYTF
d_gene: TRBD2; v_gene: TRBV15; j_gene: TRBJ2-1; abundance: -; CDR3nt: TGTGCCACCAGCAGAGAGGCAGGGACAGCGGGAGGCAATAATGAGCAGTTCTTC; CDR3aa: CATSREAGTAGGNNEQFF
d_gene: TRBD2; v_gene: TRBV7-2; j_gene: TRBJ2-7; abundance: many; CDR3nt: TGTGCCAGCGCCCCACCTGGCGGGAGTTACGAGCAGTACTTC; CDR3aa: CASAPPGGSYEQYF